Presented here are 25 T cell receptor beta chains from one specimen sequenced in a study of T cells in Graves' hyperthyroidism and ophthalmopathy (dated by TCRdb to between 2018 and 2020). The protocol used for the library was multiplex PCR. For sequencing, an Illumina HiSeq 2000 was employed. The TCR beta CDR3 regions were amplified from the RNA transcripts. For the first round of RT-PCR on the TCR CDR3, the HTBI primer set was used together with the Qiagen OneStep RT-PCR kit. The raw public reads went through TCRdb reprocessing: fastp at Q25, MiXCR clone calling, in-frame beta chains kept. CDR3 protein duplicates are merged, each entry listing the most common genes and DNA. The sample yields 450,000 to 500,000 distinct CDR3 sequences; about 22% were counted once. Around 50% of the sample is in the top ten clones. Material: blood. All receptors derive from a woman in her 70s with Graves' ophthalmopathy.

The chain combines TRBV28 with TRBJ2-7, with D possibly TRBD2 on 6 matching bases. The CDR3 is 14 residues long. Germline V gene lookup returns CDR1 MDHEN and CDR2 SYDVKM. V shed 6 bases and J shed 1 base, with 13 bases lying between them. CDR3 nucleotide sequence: TGTGCCAGCAGGGTCGGGGGAGATTCCTACGAGCAGTACTTC. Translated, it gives CASRVGGDSYEQYF.

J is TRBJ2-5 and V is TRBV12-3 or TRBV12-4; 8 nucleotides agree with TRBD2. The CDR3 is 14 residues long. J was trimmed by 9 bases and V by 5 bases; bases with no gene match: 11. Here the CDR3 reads CASSVSSGSRAQYF. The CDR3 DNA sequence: TGTGCCAGCAGTGTCTCTAGCGGGTCTAGGGCCCAGTACTTC.

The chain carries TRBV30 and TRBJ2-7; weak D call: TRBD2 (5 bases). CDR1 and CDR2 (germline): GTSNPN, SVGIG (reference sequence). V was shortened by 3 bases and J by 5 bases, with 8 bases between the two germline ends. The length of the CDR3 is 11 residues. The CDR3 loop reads CAWRQRDEQYF. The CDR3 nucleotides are TGTGCCTGGAGACAGAGGGACGAGCAGTACTTC. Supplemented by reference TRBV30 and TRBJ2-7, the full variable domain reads SQTIHQWPATLVQPVGSPLSLECTVEGTSNPNLYWYRQAAGRGLQLLFYSVGIGQISSEVPQNLSASRPQDRQFILSSKKLLLSDSGFYLCAWRQRDEQYFGPGTRLTVT.

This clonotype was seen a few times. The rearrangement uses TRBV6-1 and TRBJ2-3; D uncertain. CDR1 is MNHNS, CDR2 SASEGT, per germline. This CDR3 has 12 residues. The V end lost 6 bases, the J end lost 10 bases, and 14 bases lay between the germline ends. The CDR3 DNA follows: TGTGCCAGCAGCGAAAGCCTCTTGGCGCAGTATTTT. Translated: CASSESLLAQYF.

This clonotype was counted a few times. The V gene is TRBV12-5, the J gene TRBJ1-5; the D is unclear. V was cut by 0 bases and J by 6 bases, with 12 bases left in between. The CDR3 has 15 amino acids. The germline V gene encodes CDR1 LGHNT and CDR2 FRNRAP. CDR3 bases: TGTGCTAGTGGTTTGGTACGCGTAGGATCTCAGCCCCAGCATTTT. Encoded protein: CASGLVRVGSQPQHF.

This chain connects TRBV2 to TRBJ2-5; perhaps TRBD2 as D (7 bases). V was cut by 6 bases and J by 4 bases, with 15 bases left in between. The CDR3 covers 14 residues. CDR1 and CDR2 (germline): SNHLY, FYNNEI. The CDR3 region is CASRHPGEGETQYF. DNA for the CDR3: TGTGCCAGCAGACACCCAGGGGAGGGAGAGACCCAGTACTTC.

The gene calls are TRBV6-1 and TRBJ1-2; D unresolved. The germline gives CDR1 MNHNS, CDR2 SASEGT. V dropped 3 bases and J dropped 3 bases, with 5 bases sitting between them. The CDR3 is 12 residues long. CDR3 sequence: CASSDIYYGYTF. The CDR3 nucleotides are TGTGCCAGCAGTGATATCTACTATGGCTACACCTTC.

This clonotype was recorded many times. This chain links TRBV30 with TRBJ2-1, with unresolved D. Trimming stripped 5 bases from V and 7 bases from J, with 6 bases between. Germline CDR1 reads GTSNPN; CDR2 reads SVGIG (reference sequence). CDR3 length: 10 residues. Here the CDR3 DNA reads TGTGCCTGGTCTCGGAATGAGCAGTTCTTC. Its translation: CAWSRNEQFF.

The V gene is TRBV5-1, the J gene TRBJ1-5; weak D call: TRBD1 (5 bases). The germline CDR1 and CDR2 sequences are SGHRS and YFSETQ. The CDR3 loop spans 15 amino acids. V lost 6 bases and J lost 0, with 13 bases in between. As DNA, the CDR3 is TGCGCCAGCAAAACGACAGTTAATAGCAATCAGCCCCAGCATTTT. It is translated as CASKTTVNSNQPQHF.

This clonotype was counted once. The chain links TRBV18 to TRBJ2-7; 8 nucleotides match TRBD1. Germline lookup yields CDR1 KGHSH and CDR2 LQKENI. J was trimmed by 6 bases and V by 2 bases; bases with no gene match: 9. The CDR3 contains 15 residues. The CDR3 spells CASSPGPDRVGEQYF. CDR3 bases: TGTGCCAGCTCACCAGGCCCGGACAGGGTAGGCGAGCAGTACTTC.

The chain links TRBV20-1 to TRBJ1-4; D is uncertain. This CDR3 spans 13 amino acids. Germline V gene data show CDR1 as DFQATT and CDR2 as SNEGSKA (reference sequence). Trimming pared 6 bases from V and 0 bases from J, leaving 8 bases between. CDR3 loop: CSAPETTNEKLFF. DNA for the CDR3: TGCAGTGCACCGGAAACAACTAATGAAAAACTGTTTTTT.

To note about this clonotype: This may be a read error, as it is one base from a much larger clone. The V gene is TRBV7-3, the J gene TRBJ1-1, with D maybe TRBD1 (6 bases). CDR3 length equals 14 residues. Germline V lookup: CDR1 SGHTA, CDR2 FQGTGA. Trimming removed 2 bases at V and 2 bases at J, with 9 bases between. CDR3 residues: CASSLGQINTEAFF. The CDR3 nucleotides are TGTGCCAGCAGCTTAGGACAGATCAACACTGAAGCTTTCTTT.

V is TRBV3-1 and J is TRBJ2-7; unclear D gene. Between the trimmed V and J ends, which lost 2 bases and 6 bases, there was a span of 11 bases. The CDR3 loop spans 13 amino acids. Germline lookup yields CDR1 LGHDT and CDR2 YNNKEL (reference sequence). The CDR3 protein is CASSQRAEVEQYF. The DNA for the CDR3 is TGTGCCAGCAGCCAAAGGGCAGAGGTCGAGCAGTACTTC.

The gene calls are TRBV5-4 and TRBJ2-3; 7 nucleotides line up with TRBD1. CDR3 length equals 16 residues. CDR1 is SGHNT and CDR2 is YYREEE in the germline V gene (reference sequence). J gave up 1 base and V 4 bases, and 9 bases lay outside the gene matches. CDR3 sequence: CASSRPGGDGTDTQYF. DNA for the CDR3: TGTGCCAGCAGCAGACCAGGGGGAGACGGCACAGATACGCAGTATTTT.

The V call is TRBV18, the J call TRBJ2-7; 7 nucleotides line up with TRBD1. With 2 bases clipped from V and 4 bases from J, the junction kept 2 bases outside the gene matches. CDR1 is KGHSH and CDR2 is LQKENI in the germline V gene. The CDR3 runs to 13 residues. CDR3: CASSPTGVYEQYF. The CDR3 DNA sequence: TGTGCCAGCTCACCAACAGGGGTTTACGAGCAGTACTTC.

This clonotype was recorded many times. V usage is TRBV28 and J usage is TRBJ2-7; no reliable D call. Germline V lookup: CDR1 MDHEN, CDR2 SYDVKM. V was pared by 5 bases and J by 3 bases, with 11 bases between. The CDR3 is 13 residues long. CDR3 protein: CASSLTADYEQYF. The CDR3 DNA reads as TGTGCCAGCAGTCTCACTGCAGACTACGAGCAGTACTTC.

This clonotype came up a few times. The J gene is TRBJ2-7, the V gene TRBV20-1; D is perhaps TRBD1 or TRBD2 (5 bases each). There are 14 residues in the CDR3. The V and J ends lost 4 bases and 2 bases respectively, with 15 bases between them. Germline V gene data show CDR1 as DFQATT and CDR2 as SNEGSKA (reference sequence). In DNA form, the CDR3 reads TGCAGTGCTATCTGGGGGTTGAGAACCTACGAGCAGTACTTC. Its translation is CSAIWGLRTYEQYF.

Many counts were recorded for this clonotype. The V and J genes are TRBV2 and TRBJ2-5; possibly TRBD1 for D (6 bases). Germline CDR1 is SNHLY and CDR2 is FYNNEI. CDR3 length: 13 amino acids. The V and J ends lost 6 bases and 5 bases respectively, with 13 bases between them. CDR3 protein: CASRPGQGETQYF. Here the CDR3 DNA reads TGTGCCAGCAGGCCGGGACAAGGGGAGACCCAGTACTTC. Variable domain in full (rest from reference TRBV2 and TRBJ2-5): EPEVTQTPSHQVTQMGQEVILRCVPISNHLYFYWYRQILGQKVEFLVSFYNNEISEKSEIFDDQFSVERPDGSNFTLKIRSTKLEDSAMYFCASRPGQGETQYFGPGTRLLVL.

Here the CDR3 DNA reads TGCGCCAGCAGCCAAGATTTCGGGATGAACACTGAAGCTTTCTTT. Protein sequence: CASSQDFGMNTEAFF. V and J are TRBV5-1 and TRBJ1-1; D is unresolved. Trimming removed 4 bases at V and 0 bases at J, with 13 bases between. Per the germline V gene, CDR1 is SGHRS and CDR2 is YFSETQ. CDR3 length: 15 amino acids.

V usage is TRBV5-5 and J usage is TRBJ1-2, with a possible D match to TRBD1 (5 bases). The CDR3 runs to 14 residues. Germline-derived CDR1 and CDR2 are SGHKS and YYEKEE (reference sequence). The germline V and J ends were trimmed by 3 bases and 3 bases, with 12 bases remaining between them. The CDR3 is CASSYSGTDYGYTF. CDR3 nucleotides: TGTGCCAGCAGCTACTCCGGGACCGACTATGGCTACACCTTC.

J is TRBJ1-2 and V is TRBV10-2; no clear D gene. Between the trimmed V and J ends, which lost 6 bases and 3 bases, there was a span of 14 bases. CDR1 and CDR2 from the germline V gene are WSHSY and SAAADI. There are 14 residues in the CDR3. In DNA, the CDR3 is TGCGCCAGCAGCCTAACTTTGGGTGACTATGGCTACACCTTC. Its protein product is CASSLTLGDYGYTF.

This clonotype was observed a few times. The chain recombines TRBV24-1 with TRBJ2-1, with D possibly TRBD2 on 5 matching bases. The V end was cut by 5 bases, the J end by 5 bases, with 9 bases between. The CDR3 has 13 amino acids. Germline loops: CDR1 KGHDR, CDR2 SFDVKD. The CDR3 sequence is CATSVPGNNEQFF. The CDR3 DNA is TGTGCCACCAGTGTACCGGGAAACAATGAGCAGTTCTTC.

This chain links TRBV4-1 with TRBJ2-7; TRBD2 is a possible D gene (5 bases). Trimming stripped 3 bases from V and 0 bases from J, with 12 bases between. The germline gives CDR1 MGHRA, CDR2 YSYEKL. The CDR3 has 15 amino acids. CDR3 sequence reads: CASSQLAESSYEQYF. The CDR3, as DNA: TGCGCCAGCAGCCAGCTAGCAGAGAGCTCCTACGAGCAGTACTTC.

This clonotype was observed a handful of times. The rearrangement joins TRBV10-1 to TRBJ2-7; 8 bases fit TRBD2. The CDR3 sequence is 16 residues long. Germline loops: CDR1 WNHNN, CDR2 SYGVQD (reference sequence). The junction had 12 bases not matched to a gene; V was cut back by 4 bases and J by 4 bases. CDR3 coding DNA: TGCGCCAGCAGTGGATCAAGCGGGAGTTTACTGTACGAGCAGTACTTC. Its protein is CASSGSSGSLLYEQYF.

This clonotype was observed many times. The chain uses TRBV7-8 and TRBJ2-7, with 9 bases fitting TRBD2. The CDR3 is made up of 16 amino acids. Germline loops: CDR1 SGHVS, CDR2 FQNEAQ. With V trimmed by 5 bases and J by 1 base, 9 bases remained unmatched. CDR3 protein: CASSPPGLASSYEQYF. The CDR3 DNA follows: TGTGCCAGCAGCCCTCCGGGACTAGCAAGTTCCTACGAGCAGTACTTC.